These 27 T cell receptor beta chains came from one sample sequenced in a study of blood T cell repertoires in COVID-19. Some clones are missing from TCRdb's copy, which holds only in-frame ones; the method was immunoSEQ multiplex PCR. The sample yields around 120,000 clones, around 86% seen once. Material for sequencing was peripheral blood. Receptor source: a woman between 70 and 85 years old with acute or convalescent COVID-19.

The gene calls are TRBV5-6 and TRBJ1-6; D is perhaps TRBD1 (5 bases). CDR3 length: 16 amino acids. The V end lost 2 bases, the J end lost 10 bases, and 19 bases lay between the germline ends. The germline gives CDR1 SGHDT, CDR2 YYEEEE. The CDR3 spells CASSFSPAGVESPLHF. For the CDR3, the DNA is TGTGCCAGCAGCTTCTCCCCTGCGGGGGTTGAGTCACCCCTCCACTTT. Combining the CDR3 with reference TRBV5-6 and TRBJ1-6 gives the whole variable domain DAGVTQSPTHLIKTRGQQVTLRCSPKSGHDTVSWYQQALGQGPQFIFQYYEEEERQRGNFPDRFSGHQFPNYSSELNVNALLLGDSALYLCASSFSPAGVESPLHFGNGTRLTVT.

This chain links TRBV11-2 with TRBJ2-4; TRBD1 matches 7 bases. This CDR3 is 14 amino acids long. Trimming took 5 bases from V and 8 from J; bases not matched to a gene: 9. CDR1 and CDR2 (germline): SGHAT, FQNNGV. CDR3 in DNA: TGTGCCAGCAGCACCGGGACAGCCCTGGACATTCAGTACTTC. Translating gives CASSTGTALDIQYF.

The chain couples TRBV6-6 to TRBJ1-4; D unresolved. The CDR3 runs 16 residues. The V gene lost 4 bases and the J gene lost 1 base, with 13 bases spanning the gap. CDR1 MNHNY and CDR2 SVGAGI come from the germline V gene (reference sequence). CDR3 in amino acids: CASSLTPSGTNEKLFF. The CDR3 nucleotides read TGTGCCAGCAGTTTAACACCAAGCGGAACTAATGAAAAACTGTTTTTT.

This rearrangement joins TRBV5-1 to TRBJ1-3; 9 nucleotides align to TRBD1. Germline CDR1 SGHRS, CDR2 YFSETQ. CDR3 size: 13 residues. V shed 4 bases and J 8 bases; nucleotides not matched to a gene: 4. CDR3 in amino acids: CASSIQGADTIYF. CDR3 coding DNA: TGCGCCAGCAGCATACAGGGGGCGGACACCATATATTTT.

The chain has TRBV3-1 (or the pseudogene TRBV3-2) and TRBJ2-1; possible D gene TRBD1, 5 bases. CDR3 length equals 19 residues. Trimming removed 0 bases at V and 4 bases at J, with 22 bases between. Germline lookup yields CDR1 LGHDT and CDR2 YNNKEL (reference sequence). The CDR3 protein is CASSQDPVGAKSKYNEQFF. In DNA form, the CDR3 reads TGTGCCAGCAGCCAAGACCCTGTAGGGGCTAAGTCCAAATACAATGAGCAGTTCTTC.

V usage is TRBV2 and J usage is TRBJ2-7; 8 nucleotides align to TRBD1. Germline values: CDR1 SNHLY, CDR2 FYNNEI. The trim removed 1 base at V and 4 bases at J, leaving 0 bases unmatched. The CDR3 consists of 13 residues. The CDR3: CASSEDRGYEQYF. The CDR3 nucleotides are TGTGCCAGCAGTGAAGACAGGGGGTACGAGCAGTACTTC.

The chain carries TRBV5-1 and TRBJ2-1; TRBD1 is a possible D gene (5 bases). Trimming took 1 base from V and 7 from J, leaving 6 bases between them. This CDR3 contains 12 residues. CDR1 is SGHRS, CDR2 YFSETQ, per germline. Written as DNA, the CDR3 is TGCGCCAGCAGCTTGACAGGTAATGAGCAGTTCTTC. It yields the protein CASSLTGNEQFF.

The J gene is TRBJ2-1, the V gene TRBV30, with 15 bases lining up with TRBD2. Germline values: CDR1 GTSNPN, CDR2 SVGIG (reference sequence). The CDR3 has 16 amino acids. Trimming took 2 bases from V and 10 from J; bases not matched to a gene: 9. This CDR3 is CAWSSGLAGGKKEQFF. In DNA, the CDR3 is TGTGCCTGGAGTTCGGGACTAGCGGGGGGAAAAAAGGAGCAGTTCTTC.

The chain has TRBV2 and TRBJ1-5; D might be TRBD1 (5 bases). The germline V gene has CDR1 SNHLY and CDR2 FYNNEI. The ends were cut back, 4 bases at V and 5 bases at J, with 12 bases in the middle. There are 14 residues in the CDR3. CDR3 DNA sequence: TGTGCCAGCAGTGCGGGCAGGGATTATCAGCCCCAGCATTTT. It encodes CASSAGRDYQPQHF.

The V call is TRBV9, the J call TRBJ2-5; 10 positions match TRBD2. J gave up 2 bases and V 4 bases, and 23 bases lay outside the gene matches. The length of the CDR3 is 21 residues. CDR1 and CDR2 from the germline V gene are SGDLS and YYNGEE. Here the CDR3 DNA reads TGTGCCAGCAGCCCCTCCCCGGGGGGGGGCTGGCTAGCGGGGGAGCAAGAGACCCAGTACTTC. It specifies CASSPSPGGGWLAGEQETQYF.

The chain joins TRBV24-1 to TRBJ2-5; D might be TRBD2 (5 bases). The CDR3 contains 14 residues. Between the trimmed V and J ends, which lost 10 bases and 5 bases, there was a span of 19 bases. Per germline, CDR1 KGHDR and CDR2 SFDVKD. CDR3 sequence: CATATGELRETQYF. In nucleotides, the CDR3 is TGTGCCACAGCAACCGGGGAGCTGAGGGAGACCCAGTACTTC.

The chain joins TRBV2 to TRBJ1-2; D not certain. V was clipped by 8 bases and J by 2 bases, with 9 bases between them. Germline lookup yields CDR1 SNHLY and CDR2 FYNNEI. The CDR3 runs 12 residues. The CDR3 nucleotides read TGTGCCAGCTCGGCGGAGAACTATGGCTACACCTTC. It specifies CASSAENYGYTF.

The chain links TRBV2 to TRBJ1-4; TRBD1 is a possible D gene (6 bases). The V end was cut by 6 bases, the J end by 3 bases, with 14 bases between. CDR3 size: 15 residues. The germline CDR1 and CDR2 sequences are SNHLY and FYNNEI. Written as DNA, the CDR3 is TGTGCCAGCAGCTTCGCAGGGGTGGCTAATGAAAAACTGTTTTTT. Protein product: CASSFAGVANEKLFF.

The genes are TRBV5-4 and TRBJ2-1; 16 nucleotides align to TRBD2. This CDR3 is 17 amino acids long. The V gene end was trimmed by 2 bases and the J gene end by 7 bases; junction bases not matched to a gene: 6. The germline gives CDR1 SGHNT, CDR2 YYREEE (reference sequence). The CDR3 here is CASSFAGTSGGANEQFF. The CDR3 nucleotides are TGTGCCAGCAGCTTTGCCGGGACTAGCGGGGGGGCGAATGAGCAGTTCTTC. Supplemented by reference TRBV5-4 and TRBJ2-1, the full variable domain reads ETGVTQSPTHLIKTRGQQVTLRCSSQSGHNTVSWYQQALGQGPQFIFQYYREEENGRGNFPPRFSGLQFPNYSSELNVNALELDDSALYLCASSFAGTSGGANEQFFGPGTRLTVL.

The rearrangement joins TRBV5-1 to TRBJ2-7; D is possibly TRBD1 (5 bases). The germline V and J ends were trimmed by 4 bases and 7 bases, with 18 bases remaining between them. Germline V CDR1 and CDR2: SGHRS, YFSETQ. This CDR3 comprises 14 residues. CDR3 loop: CASSIDTGVREQYF. The CDR3 bases are TGCGCCAGCAGCATCGACACAGGAGTCCGGGAGCAGTACTTC.

Turning to this clone: The junction shows a germline mismatch at one end, possibly a read error. The chain uses TRBV7-7 and TRBJ2-1; D possibly corresponds to TRBD1 (6 bases). The CDR3 contains 13 residues. Germline V gene data show CDR1 as SSHAT and CDR2 as FNYEAQ (reference sequence). This CDR3 reads CASSLGAFNEQFF. CDR3 DNA: TGTGCTAGCAGCTTGGGGGCCTTCAATGAGCAGTTCTTC.

The V and J genes are TRBV7-2 and TRBJ1-4; 7 bases agree with TRBD1. CDR1 SGHTA and CDR2 FQGNSA come from the germline V gene. Trimming removed 1 base from V and 8 bases from J; junction bases left unmatched: 7. The CDR3 runs 15 residues. The CDR3 region is CASSLVGQEWEKLFF. The DNA for the CDR3 is TGTGCCAGCAGCTTAGTTGGACAGGAGTGGGAAAAACTGTTTTTT.

The chain has TRBV28 and TRBJ1-2; no firm D call. CDR1 and CDR2 (germline): MDHEN, SYDVKM. The V gene lost 8 bases and the J gene lost 4 bases, with 14 bases spanning the gap. CDR3 length: 13 residues. In DNA, the CDR3 is TGTGCCAGCTCAGCTGTGGGGAGCTATGGCTACACCTTC. This translates into CASSAVGSYGYTF.

The chain joins TRBV2 to TRBJ1-5; D possibly corresponds to TRBD1 (5 bases). Per the germline V gene, CDR1 is SNHLY and CDR2 is FYNNEI. This CDR3 region has 16 residues. Between the trimmed V and J ends, which lost 6 bases and 0 bases, there was a span of 15 bases. For the CDR3, the DNA is TGTGCCAGCAGAGCCCAGACAGTGACTAGCAATCAGCCCCAGCATTTT. Its translation: CASRAQTVTSNQPQHF.

The rearrangement uses TRBV29-1 and TRBJ2-7, with D possibly matching TRBD2 (5 bases). Deletions cut 4 bases from V and 1 base from J, with 8 bases between. This CDR3 is 12 amino acids long. Germline loops: CDR1 SQVTM, CDR2 ANQGSEA. The CDR3 sequence is CSVAEGSYEQYF. The CDR3 DNA follows: TGCAGCGTTGCTGAGGGATCCTACGAGCAGTACTTC.

Remarks on this clone: Within the sample, other DNA sequences also encode this same CDR3. The rearrangement links TRBV5-1 to TRBJ2-7; 10 nucleotides agree with TRBD1. Germline CDR1 is SGHRS and CDR2 is YFSETQ. The CDR3 covers 13 residues. After removal of 5 bases from V and 3 bases from J, the junction contained 2 bases not matched to a gene. The CDR3 here is CASSRDRGYEQYF. For the CDR3, the DNA is TGCGCCAGCAGTAGGGACAGGGGCTACGAGCAGTACTTC.

This clone came up once. The chain couples TRBV28 to TRBJ2-3; 8 bases line up with TRBD1. Trimming at V came to 6 bases and at J to 2 bases, leaving 7 bases not matched to a gene. CDR1 is MDHEN, CDR2 SYDVKM, per germline. The CDR3 runs to 15 residues. CDR3 sequence reads: CASSGQGPATDTQYF. Written as DNA, the CDR3 is TGTGCCAGCAGCGGACAGGGCCCGGCCACAGATACGCAGTATTTT.

V and J are TRBV12-2 and TRBJ1-1. TRBV12-2 is a known pseudogene. The CDR3 runs to 15 residues. The DNA for the CDR3 is TGTGCAAGTCGCTTAGAATCCGGTGTGAACACTGAAGCTTTCTTT. Its translation: CASRLESGVNTEAFF.

The rearrangement links TRBV6-4 to TRBJ2-7, with TRBD1 as a possible D gene (5 bases). Germline-derived CDR1 and CDR2 are MRHNA and SNTAGT. V dropped 6 bases and J dropped 3 bases, with 12 bases sitting between them. The CDR3 is 13 amino acids. The CDR3 DNA sequence: TGTGCCAGCAGCGTACTAAGGGGCTACGAGCAGTACTTC. This translates into CASSVLRGYEQYF.

This CDR3 is CASRGHASGNTIYF. The CDR3, as DNA: TGTGCCAGCAGGGGACATGCCTCTGGAAACACCATATATTTT. The chain is built from TRBV28 and TRBJ1-3; the D gene is possibly TRBD1 (6 bases). Germline-derived CDR1 and CDR2 are MDHEN and SYDVKM. Trimming took off 6 bases at V and 0 bases at J, with 9 bases between the two ends. The CDR3 runs to 14 residues.

The gene calls are TRBV6-5 and TRBJ1-1, with D possibly being TRBD1 (5 bases). V was clipped by 8 bases and J by 6 bases, with 19 bases between them. CDR3 length equals 14 residues. Germline V gene lookup returns CDR1 MNHEY and CDR2 SVGAGI. CDR3 sequence: CASSSREGRAEAFF. The CDR3 coding sequence is TGTGCCAGCTCGTCCAGGGAAGGTAGGGCTGAAGCTTTCTTT.

The chain has TRBV11-3 and TRBJ2-3; 7 bases are a match to TRBD2. V was pared by 1 base and J by 4 bases, with 8 bases of the junction left unmatched. CDR1 and CDR2 (germline): SGHNT, YENEEA. The CDR3 is 16 amino acids. The DNA for the CDR3 is TGTGCCAGCAGCTTAGGACTAGCCTCTAGCGCAGATACGCAGTATTTT. Translation: CASSLGLASSADTQYF.